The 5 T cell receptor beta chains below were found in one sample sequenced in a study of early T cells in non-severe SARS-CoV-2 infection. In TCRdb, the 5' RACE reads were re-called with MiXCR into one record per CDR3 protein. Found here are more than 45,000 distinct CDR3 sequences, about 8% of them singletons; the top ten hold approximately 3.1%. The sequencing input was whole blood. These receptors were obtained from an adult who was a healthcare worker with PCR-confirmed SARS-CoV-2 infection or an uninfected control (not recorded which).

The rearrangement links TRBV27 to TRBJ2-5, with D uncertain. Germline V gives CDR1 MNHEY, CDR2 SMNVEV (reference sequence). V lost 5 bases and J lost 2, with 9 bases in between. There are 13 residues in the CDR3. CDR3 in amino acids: CASSHTSQETQYF. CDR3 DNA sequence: TGTGCCAGCAGTCACACTTCGCAAGAGACCCAGTACTTC.

The CDR3 reads CSVEDPGLSYEQYF. CDR3 in DNA: TGCAGCGTTGAAGATCCCGGACTTTCCTACGAGCAGTACTTC. The V call is TRBV29-1, the J call TRBJ2-7, with TRBD2 as a possible D gene (5 bases). Looked up from germline, CDR1 is SQVTM and CDR2 is ANQGSEA. Between the trimmed V and J ends, which lost 0 bases and 1 base, there was a span of 10 bases. The CDR3 runs 14 residues.

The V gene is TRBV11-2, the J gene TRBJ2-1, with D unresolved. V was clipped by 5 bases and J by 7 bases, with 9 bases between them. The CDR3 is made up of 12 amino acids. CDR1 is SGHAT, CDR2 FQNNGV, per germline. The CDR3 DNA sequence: TGTGCCAGCAGCCAGACCGGGAATGAGCAGTTCTTC. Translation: CASSQTGNEQFF.

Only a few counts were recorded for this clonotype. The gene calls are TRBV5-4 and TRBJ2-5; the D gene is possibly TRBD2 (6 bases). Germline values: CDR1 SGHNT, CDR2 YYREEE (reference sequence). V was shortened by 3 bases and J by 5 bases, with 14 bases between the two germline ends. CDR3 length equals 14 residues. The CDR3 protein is CASSWGENKETQYF. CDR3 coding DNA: TGTGCCAGCAGCTGGGGGGAGAATAAGGAGACCCAGTACTTC.

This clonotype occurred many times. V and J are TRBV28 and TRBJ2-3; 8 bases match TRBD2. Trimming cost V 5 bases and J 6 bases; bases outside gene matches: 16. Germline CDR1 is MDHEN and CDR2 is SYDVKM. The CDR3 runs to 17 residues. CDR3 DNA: TGTGCCAGCAGTCTTTACGGCGGGAGGAGTGGGGTGGATACGCAGTATTTT. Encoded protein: CASSLYGGRSGVDTQYF.